These 15 T cell receptor beta chains share one sample of origin, sequenced in a study of synovial regulatory T cells in juvenile arthritis (dated by TCRdb to the mid-2010s). To prepare the library, the immunoSEQ multiplex PCR assay was applied. The source is immuneACCESS, and TCRdb retained only in-frame sequences with V and J called. Part of the clones is not carried over; for the studies checked, unresolved V genes explain less than half of this, and the remainder is unexplained. The table held for this sample gives roughly 6,400 clones. Roughly 0.55% of the sample comes from the top ten. Source material: Treg cells from blood. This sample's cell subset or site label indicates: remaining (HLA-DR-negative) circulating blood Treg cells. These receptors all come from a donor aged 2 to 35 with juvenile idiopathic arthritis.

The V call is TRBV4-1, the J call TRBJ2-1; TCRdb's D gene call, TRBD2, goes unchecked for lack of DNA. Germline CDR1 is MGHRA and CDR2 is YSYEKL. This CDR3 has 16 residues. The DNA sequence is not available. The chain's CDR3 is CASSQSGLAGVYEQFF.

Its frequency marks this clone as medium-sized (0.01 to 0.1%). The chain joins TRBV9 to TRBJ1-5. Germline V gene lookup returns CDR1 SGDLS and CDR2 YYNGEE. The CDR3 is made up of 13 amino acids. This entry has no DNA. The CDR3 reads CASSVGEDQPQHF.

The rearrangement links TRBV5-1 to TRBJ2-1; TCRdb outputs TRBD1, but without DNA this stays unchecked. CDR3 size: 14 residues. This entry has no DNA. The V gene's germline CDR1 is SGHRS and CDR2 YFSETQ. The CDR3 sequence: CASSLINRGNEQFF.

The chain links TRBV18 to TRBJ1-6; TCRdb gives TRBD1 as the D gene, but with no DNA this cannot be confirmed. In germline, CDR1 is KGHSH, CDR2 LQKENI. The CDR3 sequence is 16 residues long. No DNA is recorded. CDR3 protein: CASSLSGTGYNSPLHF.

V and J are TRBV19 and TRBJ2-2; TCRdb reports TRBD1, a call that lacks DNA to check it against. The CDR3 is 13 residues long. Nucleotide data are not available. The V gene's germline CDR1 is LNHDA and CDR2 SQIVND (reference sequence). The CDR3 loop reads CASDSRWTGELFF. The full variable domain, with the rest looked up from reference TRBV19 and TRBJ2-2, is DGGITQSPKYLFRKEGQNVTLSCEQNLNHDAMYWYRQDPGQGLRLIYYSQIVNDFQKGDIAEGYSVSREKKESFPLTVTSAQKNPTAFYLCASDSRWTGELFFGEGSRLTVL.

The chain carries TRBV7-2 and TRBJ2-7; TCRdb's D call, TRBD2, is unchecked because there is no DNA. Germline V gene data show CDR1 as SGHTA and CDR2 as FQGNSA. The CDR3 spans 16 residues. No DNA is given. The CDR3 region is CASSLVGLAGHDEQYF.

V is TRBV5-4 and J is TRBJ2-1; TCRdb's D gene call, TRBD1, goes unchecked for lack of DNA. This CDR3 spans 13 amino acids. The DNA sequence is not available. Germline CDR1 reads SGHNT; CDR2 reads YYREEE (reference sequence). This CDR3 is CASRSTGGYEQFF.

The genes are TRBV5-1 and TRBJ2-1; the TCRdb D gene call, TRBD2, has no DNA to confirm it. CDR1 and CDR2 (germline): SGHRS, YFSETQ. The CDR3 covers 16 residues. The DNA sequence is not available. This CDR3 is CASSLERGLTRAEQFF.

The rearrangement links TRBV6-6 to TRBJ1-1; TCRdb gives TRBD1 as the D gene, but with no DNA this cannot be confirmed. The CDR3 length is 14 residues. No DNA is given. The germline gives CDR1 MNHNY, CDR2 SVGAGI (reference sequence). The chain's CDR3 is CASSYRTGVQEAFF.

The gene calls are TRBV6-5 and TRBJ2-7; TCRdb lists TRBD1, though no DNA is available to test this call. The CDR3 runs to 15 residues. The coding DNA is unavailable. Germline values: CDR1 MNHEY, CDR2 SVGAGI. The CDR3 loop is CASSPRGQGAYEQYF.

The gene calls are TRBV6-6 and TRBJ1-5. The CDR3 length is 13 residues. Only the protein sequence is given. The germline V gene encodes CDR1 MNHNY and CDR2 SVGAGI (reference sequence). The CDR3 loop reads CASSRVFNQPQHF.

CDR3 in amino acids: CASSQETGRAETQYF. This chain links TRBV4-2 with TRBJ2-5; with no DNA, the TCRdb D assignment of TRBD2 cannot be verified. Germline assignment: CDR1 LGHNA and CDR2 YNFKEQ. The CDR3 extends over 15 amino acids. DNA is not recorded here.

This chain connects TRBV11-3 to TRBJ1-3. Germline V gene lookup returns CDR1 SGHNT and CDR2 YENEEA. The CDR3 extends over 15 amino acids. This entry has no DNA. CDR3 sequence: CASSLYPGPGNTIYF.

The CDR3 spells CASSLAGVDYEQYF. This chain links TRBV7-6 with TRBJ2-7; the TRBD1 assignment by TCRdb is unverifiable without DNA. Germline loops: CDR1 SGHVS, CDR2 FNYEAQ. The CDR3 consists of 14 residues. The coding DNA is unavailable.

J is TRBJ1-2 and V is TRBV30. CDR3 size: 14 residues. No DNA is given. The germline CDR1 and CDR2 sequences are GTSNPN and SVGIG (reference sequence). The CDR3 protein is CAWSVKADYYGYTF.